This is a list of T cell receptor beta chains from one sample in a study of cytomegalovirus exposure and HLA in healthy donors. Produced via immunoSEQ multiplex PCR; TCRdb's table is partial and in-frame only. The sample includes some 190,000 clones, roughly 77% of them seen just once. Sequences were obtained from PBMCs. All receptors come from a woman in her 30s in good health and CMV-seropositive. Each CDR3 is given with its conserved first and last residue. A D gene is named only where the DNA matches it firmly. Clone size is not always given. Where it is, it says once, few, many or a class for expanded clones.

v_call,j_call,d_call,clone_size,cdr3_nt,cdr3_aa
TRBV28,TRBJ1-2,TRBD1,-,TGTGCCAGCAGTTCAACCGGGACAGGGGGCGCCAACTATGGCTACACCTTC,CASSSTGTGGANYGYTF
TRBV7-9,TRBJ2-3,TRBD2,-,TGTGCCAGCAGCTTAGGGACTAGCGGCGGAGATACGCAGTATTTT,CASSLGTSGGDTQYF
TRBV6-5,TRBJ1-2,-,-,TGTGCCAGCAGTTACGCACAGGGAACTGGCTACACCTTC,CASSYAQGTGYTF
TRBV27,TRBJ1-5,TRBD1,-,TGTGCCAGCAGAACAGGGGTCGGCAATCAGCCCCAGCATTTT,CASRTGVGNQPQHF
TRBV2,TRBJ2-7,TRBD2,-,TGTGCCAGCGTCAGCGGGAGATACGAGCAGTACTTC,CASVSGRYEQYF
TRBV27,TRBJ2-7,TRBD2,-,TGTGCCAGCAGTTTGGCCGCTAGCGGACTCTACGAGCAGTACTTC,CASSLAASGLYEQYF
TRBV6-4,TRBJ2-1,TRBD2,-,TGTGCCAGCAGTGAAACTGGAACTAGCGGATACAATGAGCAGTTCTTC,CASSETGTSGYNEQFF
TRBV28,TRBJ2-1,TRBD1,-,TGTGCCAGCAGTTCGGTCCGGGACAGGGTGTATAATGAGCAGTTCTTC,CASSSVRDRVYNEQFF
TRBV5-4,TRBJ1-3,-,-,TGTGCCAGCAGCCCTGGGACAAGCTCTGGAAACACCATATATTTT,CASSPGTSSGNTIYF
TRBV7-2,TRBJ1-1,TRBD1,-,TGTGCCAGCAGCTTGACAGGGGGCAACACTGAAGCTTTCTTT,CASSLTGGNTEAFF
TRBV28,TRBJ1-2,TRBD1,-,TGTGCCAGCAGTTTTAACAGGGGGCTTCAGGGCTACACCTTC,CASSFNRGLQGYTF
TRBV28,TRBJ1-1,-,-,TGTGCCAGCATGGGGGGAGGCAACACTGAAGCTTTCTTT,CASMGGGNTEAFF
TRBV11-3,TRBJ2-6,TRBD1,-,TGTGCCAGCAGCTTAGGCGGACAGGGAGGTGGGGCCAACGTCCTGACTTTC,CASSLGGQGGGANVLTF
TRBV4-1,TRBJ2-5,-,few,TGCGCCAGCAGCCAAGATGGGTCGGGAGTGGTGGAGACCCAGTACTTC,CASSQDGSGVVETQYF
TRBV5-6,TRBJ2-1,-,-,TGTGCCAGCAGTTCTACACGGGACTCCTACAATGAGCAGTTCTTC,CASSSTRDSYNEQFF
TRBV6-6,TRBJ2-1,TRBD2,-,TGTGCCAGCACCGGGACTAGCGAGGCATCTGAGCAGTTCTTC,CASTGTSEASEQFF
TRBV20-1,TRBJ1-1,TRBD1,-,TGCAGTGTACCATACAGGGGCGTTTTCTTT,CSVPYRGVFF
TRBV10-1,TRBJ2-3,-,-,TGCGCCAGCAGTGATGCCCGGACAGATACGCAGTATTTT,CASSDARTDTQYF
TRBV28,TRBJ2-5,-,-,TGTGCCAGCACCCAAGGGGGTTCGGAGACCCAGTACTTC,CASTQGGSETQYF
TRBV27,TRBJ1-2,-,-,TGTGCCAGCAGTCTCTCCTGGGGGGGCGGGGTTGGCTACACCTTC,CASSLSWGGGVGYTF
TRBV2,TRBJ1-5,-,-,TGTGCCAGCAGTCAGGCGCGAGGGAATAGCAATCAGCCCCAGCATTTT,CASSQARGNSNQPQHF
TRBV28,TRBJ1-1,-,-,TGTGCCAGCAGTTTCGCGGGCAACACTGAAGCTTTCTTT,CASSFAGNTEAFF
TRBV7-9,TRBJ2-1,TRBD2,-,TGTGCCAGCAGCCTAGGGACTACCTCCTACAATGAGCAGTTCTTC,CASSLGTTSYNEQFF
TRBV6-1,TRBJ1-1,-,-,TGTGCCAGCAGCGGGTTCACTGAAGCTTTCTTT,CASSGFTEAFF
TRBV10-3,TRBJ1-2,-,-,TGTGCCATCAGTGAGGGAGCGGAATCCTATGGCTACACCTTC,CAISEGAESYGYTF
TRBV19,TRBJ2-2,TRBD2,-,TGTGCCAGTAGTCCTCGGGCTAGCGGGAGGGCCCTCGCCGGGGAGCTGTTTTTT,CASSPRASGRALAGELFF
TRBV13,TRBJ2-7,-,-,TGTGCCAGCAGCATTCGTCGGGACGAGCAGTACTTC,CASSIRRDEQYF
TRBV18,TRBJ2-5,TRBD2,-,TGTGCCAGCTCACCACCTCCCACCGGGACTAGCGGAATTATCCAAGAGACCCAGTACTTC,CASSPPPTGTSGIIQETQYF
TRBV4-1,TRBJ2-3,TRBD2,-,TGCGCCAGCAGCCAAAGGGAGGGTAGCACAGATACGCAGTATTTT,CASSQREGSTDTQYF
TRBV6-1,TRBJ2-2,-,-,TGTGCCAGCAGTGAAGCGTCTGACACCGGGGAGCTGTTTTTT,CASSEASDTGELFF
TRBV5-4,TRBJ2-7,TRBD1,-,TGTGCCAGCAGCCTACAGGGGCCCTCCTACGAGCAGTACTTC,CASSLQGPSYEQYF
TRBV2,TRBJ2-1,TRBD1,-,TGTGCCAGCCCCAAGGGGGCCTTATACAATGAGCAGTTCTTC,CASPKGALYNEQFF
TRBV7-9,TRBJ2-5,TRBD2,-,TGTGCCAGCAGCCCTAGCGGGAGTGAGAGAGAGACCCAGTACTTC,CASSPSGSERETQYF
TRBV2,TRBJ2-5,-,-,TGTGCCAGCAGTGGGTCCCAACAGGGTCAAGAGACCCAGTACTTC,CASSGSQQGQETQYF
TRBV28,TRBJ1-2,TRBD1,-,TGTGCCAGCAGTTCCGTGGGACAGGGGGTTTATCGACAAGGCTACACCTTC,CASSSVGQGVYRQGYTF
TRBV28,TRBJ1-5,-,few,TGTGCCAGCAGATACGGAGGTAGCAATCAGCCCCAGCATTTT,CASRYGGSNQPQHF
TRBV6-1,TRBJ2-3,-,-,TGTGCCAGCAGTGATGCACAGGGTCGTACGCAGTATTTT,CASSDAQGRTQYF
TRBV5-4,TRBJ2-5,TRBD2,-,TGTGCCAGCAGTCGCAGGGGGACTAGCGGGTTAGAGACCCAGTACTTC,CASSRRGTSGLETQYF
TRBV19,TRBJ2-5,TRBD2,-,TGTGCCAGTAGTAAGGCTAGCGGGAGCGGGGAGACCCAGTACTTC,CASSKASGSGETQYF
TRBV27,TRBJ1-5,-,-,TGTGCCAGCAGTAGACCGGGTGAGCCCCAGCATTTT,CASSRPGEPQHF
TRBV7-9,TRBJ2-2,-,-,TGTGCCAGCAGCTTAGCGCCCGGGATTAGGTCGAACACCGGGGAGCTGTTTTTT,CASSLAPGIRSNTGELFF
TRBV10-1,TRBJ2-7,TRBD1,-,TGCGCCAGCAGTGACACAGGGGGCTACGACGAGCAGTACTTC,CASSDTGGYDEQYF
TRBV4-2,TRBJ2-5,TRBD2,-,TGTGCCAGCAGCAGACTAGCGGGAGGTGAGACCCAGTACTTC,CASSRLAGGETQYF
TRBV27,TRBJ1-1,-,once,TGTGCCAGCAGTTTATCGAGGGATACTGAAGCTTTCTTT,CASSLSRDTEAFF
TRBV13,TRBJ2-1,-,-,TGTGCCAGCAGCTTTAGCAATGAGCAGTTCTTC,CASSFSNEQFF
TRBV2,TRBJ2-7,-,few,TGTGCCAGCAGTGAAGGGCTAGCGTACTCCTACGAGCAGTACTTC,CASSEGLAYSYEQYF